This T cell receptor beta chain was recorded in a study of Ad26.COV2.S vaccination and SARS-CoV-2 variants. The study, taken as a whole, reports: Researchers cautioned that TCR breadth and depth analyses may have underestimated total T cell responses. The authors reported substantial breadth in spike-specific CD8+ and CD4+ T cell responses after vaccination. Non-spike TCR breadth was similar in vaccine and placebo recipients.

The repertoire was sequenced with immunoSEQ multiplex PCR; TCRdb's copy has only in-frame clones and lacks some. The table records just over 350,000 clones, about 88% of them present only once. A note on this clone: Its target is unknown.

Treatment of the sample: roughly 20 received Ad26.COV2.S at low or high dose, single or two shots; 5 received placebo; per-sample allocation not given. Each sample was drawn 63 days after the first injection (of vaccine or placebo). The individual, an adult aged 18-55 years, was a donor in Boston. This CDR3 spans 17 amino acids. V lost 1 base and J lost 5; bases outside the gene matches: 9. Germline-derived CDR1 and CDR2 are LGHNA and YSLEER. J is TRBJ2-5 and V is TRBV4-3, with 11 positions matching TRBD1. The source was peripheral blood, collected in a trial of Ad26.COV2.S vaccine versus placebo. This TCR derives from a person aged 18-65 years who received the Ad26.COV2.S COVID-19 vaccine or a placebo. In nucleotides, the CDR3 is TGCGCCAGCAGCCAAGCCTACGGACAGGGGGCAGGGGAGACCCAGTACTTC. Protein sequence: CASSQAYGQGAGETQYF.